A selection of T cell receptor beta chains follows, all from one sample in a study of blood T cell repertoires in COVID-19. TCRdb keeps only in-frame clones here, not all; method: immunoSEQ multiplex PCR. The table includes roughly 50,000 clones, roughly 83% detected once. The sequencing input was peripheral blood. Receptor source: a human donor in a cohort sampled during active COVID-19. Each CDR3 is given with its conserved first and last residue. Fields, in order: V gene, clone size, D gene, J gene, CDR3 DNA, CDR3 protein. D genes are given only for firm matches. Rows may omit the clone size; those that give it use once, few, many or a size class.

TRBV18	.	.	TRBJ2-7	TGTGCCAGCTCACCTTCTCACAGGGTGGGCGAGCAGTACTTC	CASSPSHRVGEQYF
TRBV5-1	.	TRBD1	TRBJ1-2	TGCGCCAGCAGTCCGGGACAGGGCTATGGCTACACCTTC	CASSPGQGYGYTF
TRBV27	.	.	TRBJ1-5	TGTGCCAGCAGTTGGGCAGGGGCTCAGCCCCAGCATTTT	CASSWAGAQPQHF
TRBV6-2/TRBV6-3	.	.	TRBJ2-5	TGTGCCAGCAGTTACTCCTGGCAGACTAACCAAGAGACCCAGTACTTC	CASSYSWQTNQETQYF
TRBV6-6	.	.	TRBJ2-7	TGTGCCAGCAGTTACTCCTCGACAGATTACTACGAGCAGTACTTC	CASSYSSTDYYEQYF
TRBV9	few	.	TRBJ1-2	TGTGCCAGCAGCCCCTCGGCAGGACTCGACTATGGCTACACCTTC	CASSPSAGLDYGYTF
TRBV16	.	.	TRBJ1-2	TGTGCCAGCAGCCAACGCCCCCGGACAGCGTTGGATGGCTACACCTTC	CASSQRPRTALDGYTF
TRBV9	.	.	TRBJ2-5	TGTGCCAGCAGCGTAGACCAACAGCAAGAGACCCAGTACTTC	CASSVDQQQETQYF
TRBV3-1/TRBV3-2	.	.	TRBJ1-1	TGTGCCAGCAGCCAAGTTCAGGATTTTAACACTGAAGCTTTCTTT	CASSQVQDFNTEAFF
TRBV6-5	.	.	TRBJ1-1	TGTGCCAGCAGTTACTCCTACAGCCAGAACACTGAAGCTTTCTTT	CASSYSYSQNTEAFF
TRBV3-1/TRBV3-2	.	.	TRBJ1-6	TGTGCCAGCAGCCAAGTGGTCCAGGGGTCACCCCTCCACTTT	CASSQVVQGSPLHF
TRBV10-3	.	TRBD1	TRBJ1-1	TGTGCCATCAGTGATGGGGGACAGATTGAAGCTTTCTTT	CAISDGGQIEAFF
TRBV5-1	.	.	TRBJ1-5	TGCGCCAGCAGCCTGGATCCAGGCCCCAATCAGCCCCAGCATTTT	CASSLDPGPNQPQHF
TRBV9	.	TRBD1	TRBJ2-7	TGTGCCAGCACCTACCCCCAACGACGGGACAGGGTACCCCTCGAGCAGTACTTC	CASTYPQRRDRVPLEQYF
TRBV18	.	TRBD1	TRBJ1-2	TGTGCCAGCTCGATCCGGGACAGGGTCGGGGGAGGCTACACCTTC	CASSIRDRVGGGYTF
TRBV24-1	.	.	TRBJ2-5	TGTGCCACCAGTGATTTTGGGCCTAGGGGAGAGACCCAGTACTTC	CATSDFGPRGETQYF
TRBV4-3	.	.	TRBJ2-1	TGCGCCAGCAGCCAAGGGGGCAGTTACAATGAGCAGTTCTTC	CASSQGGSYNEQFF
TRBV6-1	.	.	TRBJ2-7	TGTGCCAGCAGTGATCAGGTCTCCTACGAGCAGTACTTC	CASSDQVSYEQYF
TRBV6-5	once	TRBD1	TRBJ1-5	TGTGCCATCCACCCCGGACAGGGCTGGCAGCCCCAGCATTTT	CAIHPGQGWQPQHF
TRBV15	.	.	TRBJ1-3	TGTGCCACCAGCAGAGTTGGCGGCCGCTCTGGAAACACCATATATTTT	CATSRVGGRSGNTIYF
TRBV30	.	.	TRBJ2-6	TGTGCCTGGAAGGCGGGGGCCCGAACTGGGGCCAACGTCCTGACTTTC	CAWKAGARTGANVLTF
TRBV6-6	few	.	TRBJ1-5	TGTGCCAGCAGTTACCTGACAGCAAGAAGGCCCCAGCATTTT	CASSYLTARRPQHF
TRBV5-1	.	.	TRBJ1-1	TGCGCCAGCAGTGGGGGCGCGGTAGGCGTCACTGAAGCTTTCTTT	CASSGGAVGVTEAFF
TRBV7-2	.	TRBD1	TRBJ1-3	TGTGCCAGCAGCCAGACAGGGGTGTTCTCTGGAAACACCATATATTTT	CASSQTGVFSGNTIYF
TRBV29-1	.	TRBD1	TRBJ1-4	TGCAGCGTTGGAGGGACAGGGTTAACAACTAATGAAAAACTGTTTTTT	CSVGGTGLTTNEKLFF
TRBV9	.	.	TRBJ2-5	TGTGCCAGCAGCGTAGCGGGGGGCTCGGGAGAGACCCAGTACTTC	CASSVAGGSGETQYF
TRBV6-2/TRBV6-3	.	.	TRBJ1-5	TGTGCCAGCAGCCCGACAGCCAGGCGGCCCCAGCATTTT	CASSPTARRPQHF
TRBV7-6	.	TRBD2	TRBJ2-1	TGTGCCAGCAGCACCCCCCTCCAAGCGGGGTCCTACAATGAGCAGTTCTTC	CASSTPLQAGSYNEQFF
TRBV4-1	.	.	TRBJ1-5	TGCGCCAGCAGCCAAGACGCCGGAGGTCAGCCCCAGCATTTT	CASSQDAGGQPQHF
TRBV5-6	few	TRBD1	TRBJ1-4	TGTGCCAGCAGCTTTGGGACAGGGGATGAAAAACTGTTTTTT	CASSFGTGDEKLFF
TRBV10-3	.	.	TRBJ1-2	TGTGCCATCAGTGAATCCAGGGCCGGATTTAACTATGGCTACACCTTC	CAISESRAGFNYGYTF
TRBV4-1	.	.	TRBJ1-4	TGCGCCAGCAGCCAAGAGCAGGGAAGGGAAAAACTGTTTTTT	CASSQEQGREKLFF
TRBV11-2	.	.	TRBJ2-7	TGTGCCAGCACTTCCGGACAGTTCTACGAGCAGTACTTC	CASTSGQFYEQYF
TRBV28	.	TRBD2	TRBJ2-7	TGTGCCAGCAGCAACTTATGGGGAGGGGACTTC	CASSNLWGGDF
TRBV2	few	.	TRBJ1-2	TGTGCCAGCAGCGAGATGGGCAGTACCCACTATGGCTACACCTTC	CASSEMGSTHYGYTF
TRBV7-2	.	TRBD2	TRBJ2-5	TGTGCCAGCAGCTTATCTCGACTAGCGGGGGGGCTCGAGACCCAGTACTTC	CASSLSRLAGGLETQYF
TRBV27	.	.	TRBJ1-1	TGTGCCAGCAGTTTATCGAGGGTAGAGAACACTGAAGCTTTCTTT	CASSLSRVENTEAFF
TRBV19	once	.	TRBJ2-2	TGTGCCAGTAGTAGCTACAGGGAGGGGGAGCTGTTTTTT	CASSSYREGELFF